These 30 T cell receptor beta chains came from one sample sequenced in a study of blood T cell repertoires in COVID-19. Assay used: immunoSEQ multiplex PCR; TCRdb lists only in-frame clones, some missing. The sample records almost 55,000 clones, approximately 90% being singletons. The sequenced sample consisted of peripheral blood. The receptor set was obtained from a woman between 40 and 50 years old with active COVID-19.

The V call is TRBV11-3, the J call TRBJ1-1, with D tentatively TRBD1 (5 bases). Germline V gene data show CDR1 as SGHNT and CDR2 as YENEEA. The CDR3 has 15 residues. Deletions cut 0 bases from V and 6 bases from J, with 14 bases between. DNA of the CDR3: TGTGCCAGCAGCTTAGAGGAGGGGCGCACCGCTGAAGCTTTCTTT. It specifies CASSLEEGRTAEAFF.

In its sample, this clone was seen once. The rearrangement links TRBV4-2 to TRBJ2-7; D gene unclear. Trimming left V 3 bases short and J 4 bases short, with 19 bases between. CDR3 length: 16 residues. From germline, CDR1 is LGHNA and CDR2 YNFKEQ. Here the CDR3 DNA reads TGTGCCAGCAGCCATTCCGGGTCTCCAAATCCTTACGAGCAGTACTTC. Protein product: CASSHSGSPNPYEQYF.

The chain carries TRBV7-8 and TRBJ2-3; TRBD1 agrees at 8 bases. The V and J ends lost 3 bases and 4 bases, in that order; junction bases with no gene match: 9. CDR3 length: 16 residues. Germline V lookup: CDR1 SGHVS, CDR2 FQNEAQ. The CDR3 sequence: CASSLVGTGVPDTQYF. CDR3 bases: TGTGCCAGCAGCTTGGTAGGGACAGGAGTCCCAGATACGCAGTATTTT.

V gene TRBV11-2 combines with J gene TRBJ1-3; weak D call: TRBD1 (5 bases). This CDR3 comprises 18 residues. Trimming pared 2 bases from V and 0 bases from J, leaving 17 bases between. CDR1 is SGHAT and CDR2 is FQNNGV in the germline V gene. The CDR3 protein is CASSLSTGKLLSGNTIYF. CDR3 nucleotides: TGTGCCAGCAGCTTAAGTACAGGCAAACTTCTCTCTGGAAACACCATATATTTT. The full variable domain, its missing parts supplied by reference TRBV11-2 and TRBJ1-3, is EAGVAQSPRYKIIEKRQSVAFWCNPISGHATLYWYQQILGQGPKLLIQFQNNGVVDDSQLPKDRFSAERLKGVDSTLKIQPAKLEDSAVYLCASSLSTGKLLSGNTIYFGEGSWLTVV.

CDR3 bases: TGTGCCAGCAGCCCGGGGACAGGGGGCTCGTTTGGCTACACCTTC. Translation: CASSPGTGGSFGYTF. J is TRBJ1-2 and V is TRBV5-6; 12 bases agree with TRBD1. This CDR3 spans 15 amino acids. The V gene end was trimmed by 4 bases and the J gene end by 7 bases; junction bases not matched to a gene: 8. Germline CDR1 is SGHDT and CDR2 is YYEEEE. Together with reference TRBV5-6 and TRBJ1-2, the CDR3 gives the full variable domain: DAGVTQSPTHLIKTRGQQVTLRCSPKSGHDTVSWYQQALGQGPQFIFQYYEEEERQRGNFPDRFSGHQFPNYSSELNVNALLLGDSALYLCASSPGTGGSFGYTFGSGTRLTVV.

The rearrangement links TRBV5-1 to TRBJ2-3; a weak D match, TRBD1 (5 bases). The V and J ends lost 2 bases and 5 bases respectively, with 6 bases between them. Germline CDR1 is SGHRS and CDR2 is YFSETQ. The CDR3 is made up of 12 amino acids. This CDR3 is CASSLGEDTQYF. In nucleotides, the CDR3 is TGCGCCAGCAGCTTAGGGGAAGATACGCAGTATTTT.

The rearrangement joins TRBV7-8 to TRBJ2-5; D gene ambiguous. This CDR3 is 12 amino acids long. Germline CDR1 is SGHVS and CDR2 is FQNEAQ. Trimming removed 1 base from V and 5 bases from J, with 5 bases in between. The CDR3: CASSLVGETQYF. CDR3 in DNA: TGTGCCAGCAGCTTAGTCGGGGAGACCCAGTACTTC.

CDR3 in amino acids: CSASPSGGTYPNEQFF. The CDR3 region has the DNA TGCAGTGCTAGTCCTAGCGGGGGGACGTACCCCAATGAGCAGTTCTTC. The V gene is TRBV20-1, the J gene TRBJ2-1, with TRBD2 matching over 11 bases. The CDR3 runs 16 residues. V gave up 3 bases and J gave up 6 bases; unmatched junction bases: 10. From germline, CDR1 is DFQATT and CDR2 SNEGSKA (reference sequence).

The CDR3 region is CASSSRQGAREQYF. The CDR3 DNA is TGTGCCAGCAGTAGTCGACAGGGTGCGCGGGAGCAGTACTTC. This chain joins TRBV6-6 and TRBJ2-7, with 7 bases that match TRBD1. The CDR3 loop spans 14 amino acids. Germline lookup yields CDR1 MNHNY and CDR2 SVGAGI (reference sequence). With V trimmed by 5 bases and J by 7 bases, 11 bases remained unmatched.

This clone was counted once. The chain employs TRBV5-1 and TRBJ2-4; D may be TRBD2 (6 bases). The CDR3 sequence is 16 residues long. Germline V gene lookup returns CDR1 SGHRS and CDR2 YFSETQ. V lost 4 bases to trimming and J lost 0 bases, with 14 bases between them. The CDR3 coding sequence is TGCGCCAGCAGCGGGGGGACGAATCTAGCCAAAAACATTCAGTACTTC. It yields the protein CASSGGTNLAKNIQYF.

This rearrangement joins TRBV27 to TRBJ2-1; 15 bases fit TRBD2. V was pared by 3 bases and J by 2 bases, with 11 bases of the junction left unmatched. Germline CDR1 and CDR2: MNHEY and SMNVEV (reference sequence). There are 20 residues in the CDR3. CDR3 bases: TGTGCCAGCAGTTTCTACGGACTAGCGGGGGGGCCTGTAACCTACAATGAGCAGTTCTTC. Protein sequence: CASSFYGLAGGPVTYNEQFF.

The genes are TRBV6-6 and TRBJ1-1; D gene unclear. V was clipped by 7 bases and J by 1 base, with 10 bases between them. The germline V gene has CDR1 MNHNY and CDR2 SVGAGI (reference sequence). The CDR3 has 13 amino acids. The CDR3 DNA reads TGTGCCAGCACCATGGACTGGAACACTGAAGCTTTCTTT. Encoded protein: CASTMDWNTEAFF.

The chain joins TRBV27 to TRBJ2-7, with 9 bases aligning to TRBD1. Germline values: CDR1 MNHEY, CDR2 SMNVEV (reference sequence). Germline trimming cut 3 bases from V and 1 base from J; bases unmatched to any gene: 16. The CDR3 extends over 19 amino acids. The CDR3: CASSFLPPDRGFVSYEQYF. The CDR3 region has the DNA TGTGCCAGCAGTTTCCTCCCCCCGGACAGGGGATTTGTGTCCTACGAGCAGTACTTC.

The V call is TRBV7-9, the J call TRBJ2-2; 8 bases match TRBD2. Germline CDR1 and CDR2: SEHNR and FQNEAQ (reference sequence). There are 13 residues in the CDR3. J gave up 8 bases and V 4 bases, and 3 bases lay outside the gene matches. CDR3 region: CASSSGGAGELFF. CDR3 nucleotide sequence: TGTGCCAGCAGCTCCGGGGGGGCAGGGGAGCTGTTTTTT.

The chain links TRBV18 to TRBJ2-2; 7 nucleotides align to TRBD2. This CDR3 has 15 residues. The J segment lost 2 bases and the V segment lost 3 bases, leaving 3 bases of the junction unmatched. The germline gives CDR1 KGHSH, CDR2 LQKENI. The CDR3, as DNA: TGTGCCAGCTCACCCGGGACTACCAACACCGGGGAGCTGTTTTTT. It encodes CASSPGTTNTGELFF.

CDR3 DNA sequence: TGTGCCAGCAGCTTATACACCGGAGCGGGGGGGGTACTACAAGAGACCCAGTACTTC. The encoded protein is CASSLYTGAGGVLQETQYF. The chain has TRBV7-9 and TRBJ2-5, with 10 nucleotides matching TRBD2. The germline gives CDR1 SEHNR, CDR2 FQNEAQ (reference sequence). The CDR3 runs to 19 residues. J lost 2 bases, V lost 2 bases, and 14 bases had no gene match.

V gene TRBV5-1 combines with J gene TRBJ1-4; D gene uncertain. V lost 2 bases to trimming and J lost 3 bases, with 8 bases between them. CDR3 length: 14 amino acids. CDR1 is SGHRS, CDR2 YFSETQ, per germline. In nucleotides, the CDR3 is TGCGCCAGCAGCTTTTGGAGCTCTAATGAAAAACTGTTTTTT. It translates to CASSFWSSNEKLFF.

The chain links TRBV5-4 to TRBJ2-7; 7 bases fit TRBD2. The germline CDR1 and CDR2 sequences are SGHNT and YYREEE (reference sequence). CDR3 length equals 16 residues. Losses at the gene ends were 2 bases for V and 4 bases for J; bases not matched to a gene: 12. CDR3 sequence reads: CASSLFGLAEAYEQYF. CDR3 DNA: TGTGCCAGCAGCTTATTTGGGCTAGCGGAAGCATACGAGCAGTACTTC.

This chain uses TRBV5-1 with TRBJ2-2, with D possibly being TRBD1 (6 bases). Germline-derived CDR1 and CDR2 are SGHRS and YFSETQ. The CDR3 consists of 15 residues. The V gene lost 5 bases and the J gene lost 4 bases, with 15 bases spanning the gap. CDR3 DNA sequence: TGCGCCAGCAGTTCTCAGGGGTTCGGCACCGGGGAGCTGTTTTTT. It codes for CASSSQGFGTGELFF. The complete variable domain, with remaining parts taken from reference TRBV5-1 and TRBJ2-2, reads KAGVTQTPRYLIKTRGQQVTLSCSPISGHRSVSWYQQTPGQGLQFLFEYFSETQRNKGNFPGRFSGRQFSNSRSEMNVSTLELGDSALYLCASSSQGFGTGELFFGEGSRLTVL.

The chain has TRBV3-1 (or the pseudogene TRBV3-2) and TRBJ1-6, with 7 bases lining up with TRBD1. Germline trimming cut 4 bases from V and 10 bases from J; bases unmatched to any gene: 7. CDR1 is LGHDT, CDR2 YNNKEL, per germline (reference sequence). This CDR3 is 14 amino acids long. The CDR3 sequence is CASSPGQTQSPLHF. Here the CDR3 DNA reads TGTGCCAGCAGCCCGGGACAGACACAGTCACCCCTCCACTTT.

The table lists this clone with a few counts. The CDR3 region has the DNA TGTGCCAGCAGCTTTAGGGGCGTGGGGAACACTGAAGCTTTCTTT. It specifies CASSFRGVGNTEAFF. The chain combines TRBV11-3 with TRBJ1-1; the D gene is possibly TRBD1 (5 bases). Trimming stripped 3 bases from V and 1 base from J, with 12 bases between. The CDR3 length is 15 residues. The germline V gene encodes CDR1 SGHNT and CDR2 YENEEA.

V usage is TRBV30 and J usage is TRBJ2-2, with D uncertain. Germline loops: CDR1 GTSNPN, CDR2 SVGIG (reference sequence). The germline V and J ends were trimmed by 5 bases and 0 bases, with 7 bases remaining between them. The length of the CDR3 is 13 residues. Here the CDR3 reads CAWGATNTGELFF. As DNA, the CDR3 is TGTGCCTGGGGAGCCACGAACACCGGGGAGCTGTTTTTT.

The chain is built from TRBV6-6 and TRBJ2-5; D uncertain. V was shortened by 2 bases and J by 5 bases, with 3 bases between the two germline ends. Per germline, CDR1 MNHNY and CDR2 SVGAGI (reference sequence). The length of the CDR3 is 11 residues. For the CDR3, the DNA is TGTGCCAGCAGTTACCGGGAGACCCAGTACTTC. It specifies CASSYRETQYF.

In DNA, the CDR3 is TGTGCCAGCAGCCAAGGACTGCTAGCGGGGGGATCAGAGACCCAGTACTTC. Its protein product is CASSQGLLAGGSETQYF. J is TRBJ2-5 and V is TRBV3-1 (or the pseudogene TRBV3-2); 11 nucleotides line up with TRBD2. The germline V gene encodes CDR1 LGHDT and CDR2 YNNKEL (reference sequence). V gave up 1 base and J gave up 4 bases; unmatched junction bases: 8. CDR3 length: 17 amino acids.

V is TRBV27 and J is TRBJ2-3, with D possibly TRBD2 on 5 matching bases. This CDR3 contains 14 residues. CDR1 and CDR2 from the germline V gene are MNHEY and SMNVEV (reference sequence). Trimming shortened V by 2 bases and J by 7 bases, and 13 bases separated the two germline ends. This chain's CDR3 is CASSLRWELYTQYF. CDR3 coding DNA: TGTGCCAGCAGTTTAAGATGGGAGCTTTATACGCAGTATTTT.

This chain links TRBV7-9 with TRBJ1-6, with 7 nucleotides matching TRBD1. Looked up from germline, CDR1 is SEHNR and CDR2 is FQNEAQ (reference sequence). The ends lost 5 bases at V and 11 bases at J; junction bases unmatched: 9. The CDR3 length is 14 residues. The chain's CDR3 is CASSEVQGIAPLHF. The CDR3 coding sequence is TGTGCCAGCAGCGAGGTACAGGGGATTGCACCCCTCCACTTT.

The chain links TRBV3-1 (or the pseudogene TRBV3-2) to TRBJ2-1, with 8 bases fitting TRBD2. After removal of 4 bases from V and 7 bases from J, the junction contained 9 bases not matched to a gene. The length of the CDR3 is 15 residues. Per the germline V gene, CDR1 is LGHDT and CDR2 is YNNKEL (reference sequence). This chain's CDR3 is CASSPRGDPTNEQFF. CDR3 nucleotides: TGTGCCAGCAGCCCGCGGGGGGACCCTACAAATGAGCAGTTCTTC.

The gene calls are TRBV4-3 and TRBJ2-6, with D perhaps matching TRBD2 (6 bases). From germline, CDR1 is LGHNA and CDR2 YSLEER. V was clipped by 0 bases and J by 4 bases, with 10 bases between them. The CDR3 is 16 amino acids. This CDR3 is CASSQDAGRGANVLTF. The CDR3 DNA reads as TGCGCCAGCAGCCAAGATGCTGGGAGGGGGGCCAACGTCCTGACTTTC.

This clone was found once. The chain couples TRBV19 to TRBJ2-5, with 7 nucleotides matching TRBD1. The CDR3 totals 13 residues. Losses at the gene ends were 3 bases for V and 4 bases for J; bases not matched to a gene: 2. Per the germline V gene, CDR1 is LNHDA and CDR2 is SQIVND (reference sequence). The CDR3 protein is CASSMAGGETQYF. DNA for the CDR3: TGTGCCAGTAGTATGGCAGGGGGAGAGACCCAGTACTTC.

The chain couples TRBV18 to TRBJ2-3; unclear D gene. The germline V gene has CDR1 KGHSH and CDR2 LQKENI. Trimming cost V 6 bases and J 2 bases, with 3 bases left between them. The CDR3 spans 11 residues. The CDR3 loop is CASSNTDTQYF. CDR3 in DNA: TGTGCCAGCTCTAACACAGATACGCAGTATTTT.